The subject of this entry is one T cell receptor (beta chain). V was pared by 0 bases and J by 1 base, with 7 bases between. CDR1 is KGHSH, CDR2 LQKENI, per germline. The CDR3 is 14 residues long. Libraries were prepared by immunoSEQ multiplex PCR; TCRdb keeps only in-frame clonotypes and omits some of them. The table records approximately 200,000 clones, more than 80% of them present only once. This entry is derived from a study of blood T cell repertoires in COVID-19. Study-wide background: COVID-19 samples, acute and convalescent, were from the United States, Italy and Spain.

V is TRBV18 and J is TRBJ2-7, with a weak D call TRBD1 (6 bases). The sample consisted of peripheral blood. This TCR came from a man aged 25 to 45 with COVID-19, enrolled during active disease. CDR3 bases: TGTGCCAGCTCACCACCGAGGGGGTCCTACGAGCAGTACTTC. Its translation is CASSPPRGSYEQYF.